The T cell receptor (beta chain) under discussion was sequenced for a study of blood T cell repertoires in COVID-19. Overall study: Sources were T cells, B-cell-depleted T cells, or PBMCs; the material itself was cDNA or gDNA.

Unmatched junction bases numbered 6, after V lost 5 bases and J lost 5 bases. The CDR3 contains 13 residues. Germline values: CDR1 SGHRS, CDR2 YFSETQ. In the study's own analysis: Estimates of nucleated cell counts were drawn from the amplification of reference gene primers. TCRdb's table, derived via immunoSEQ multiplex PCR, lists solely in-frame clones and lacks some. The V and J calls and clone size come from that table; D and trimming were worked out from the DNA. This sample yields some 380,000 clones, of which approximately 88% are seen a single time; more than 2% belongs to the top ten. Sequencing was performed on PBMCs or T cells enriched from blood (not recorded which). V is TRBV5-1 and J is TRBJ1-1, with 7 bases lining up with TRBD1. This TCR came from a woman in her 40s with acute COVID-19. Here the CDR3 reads CASSRGQGTEAFF. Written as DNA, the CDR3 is TGCGCCAGCAGTAGGGGGCAGGGGACTGAAGCTTTCTTT.